Each of the 18 T cell receptor beta chains below was sequenced from the same sample in a study of shared clonotypes between healthy human individuals. CD45RO-negative CD8 cells positively selected for CCR7 made up the naive population, which excluded terminally differentiated effector memory CD45RA+ cells. Measured with immunoSEQ multiplex PCR; TCRdb has only the in-frame clones, and not every one. The sample has 550,000 to 750,000 clones, roughly 95% seen once. The sample was naive CD8+ T cells sorted from blood. These receptor sequences come from a woman aged 25 to 39 in good health.

CDR3: CASSIYNSYEQYF. CDR3 nucleotides: TGTGCCAGTAGTATTTACAACAGCTACGAGCAGTACTTC. J is TRBJ2-7 and V is TRBV19; no clear D. Germline CDR1 LNHDA, CDR2 SQIVND (reference sequence). There are 13 residues in the CDR3. V gave up 3 bases and J gave up 3 bases, with 9 bases separating them.

A few counts support this clone. The rearrangement joins TRBV6-6 to TRBJ1-1; unclear D gene. Germline CDR1 and CDR2: MNHNY and SVGAGI (reference sequence). V was cut by 5 bases and J by 3 bases, with 7 bases left in between. The CDR3 consists of 12 residues. CDR3 bases: TGTGCCAGCAGTATCGGAGACACTGAAGCTTTCTTT. Amino acids: CASSIGDTEAFF.

The sample holds one count of this clone. The V gene is TRBV11-1, the J gene TRBJ1-1; D possibly corresponds to TRBD1 (6 bases). The ends were cut back, 1 base at V and 1 base at J, with 7 bases in the middle. The CDR3 loop spans 14 amino acids. Germline loops: CDR1 SGHAT, CDR2 FQDESV (reference sequence). The CDR3 loop reads CASSLDRANTEAFF. The CDR3 region has the DNA TGTGCCAGCAGCTTAGACAGGGCGAACACTGAAGCTTTCTTT.

The CDR3 loop reads CAWSPGPPGEQYF. The CDR3 nucleotides read TGTGCCTGGAGTCCCGGGCCCCCCGGCGAGCAGTACTTC. This rearrangement joins TRBV30 to TRBJ2-7; D is ambiguous. The germline V and J ends were trimmed by 2 bases and 6 bases, with 14 bases remaining between them. Germline V gene data show CDR1 as GTSNPN and CDR2 as SVGIG (reference sequence). This CDR3 contains 13 residues.

This rearrangement joins TRBV4-1 to TRBJ2-5; D is possibly TRBD1 (5 bases). Germline values: CDR1 MGHRA, CDR2 YSYEKL. The CDR3 runs 14 residues. V dropped 2 bases and J dropped 4 bases, with 11 bases sitting between them. In DNA, the CDR3 is TGCGCCAGCAGCCAAATGGGGCGGTCAGAGACCCAGTACTTC. Encoded protein: CASSQMGRSETQYF.

V gene TRBV9 combines with J gene TRBJ2-5; 11 bases line up with TRBD1. The tail of the sequence fits TRBJ2-7 better, so the J call may be wrong. From germline, CDR1 is SGDLS and CDR2 YYNGEE. CDR3 size: 15 residues. CDR3 sequence reads: CASSLMDRGLGEQYF. The CDR3 DNA reads as TGTGCCAGCAGCCTAATGGACAGGGGGCTGGGCGAGCAGTACTTC.

V usage is TRBV13 and J usage is TRBJ1-3; D gene unclear. The length of the CDR3 is 14 residues. V lost 5 bases, J lost 4 bases, and 12 bases lay in between. Germline V gives CDR1 PRHDT, CDR2 FYEKMQ (reference sequence). CDR3 sequence reads: CASSPSYGGNTIYF. The CDR3 DNA reads TGTGCCAGCAGCCCCTCCTATGGAGGAAACACCATATATTTT.

The chain combines TRBV19 with TRBJ2-1; 11 bases are a match to TRBD2. V lost 6 bases, J lost 6 bases, and 7 bases stayed unmatched. There are 15 residues in the CDR3. Looked up from germline, CDR1 is LNHDA and CDR2 is SQIVND (reference sequence). DNA of the CDR3: TGTGCCAGTAGCCCGCTAGCGGGAGGACGCAATGAGCAGTTCTTC. Its translation: CASSPLAGGRNEQFF.

The chain carries TRBV19 and TRBJ2-7; 8 positions match TRBD2. V shed 3 bases and J 2 bases; nucleotides not matched to a gene: 6. CDR3 length equals 15 residues. Germline CDR1 is LNHDA and CDR2 is SQIVND (reference sequence). In DNA, the CDR3 is TGTGCCAGTAGTATTTCAAGCGGGGGAACCTACGAGCAGTACTTC. Protein: CASSISSGGTYEQYF.

The chain combines TRBV30 with TRBJ1-6; D is unclear. Trimming cost V 2 bases and J 10 bases, with 6 bases left between them. CDR3 size: 11 residues. Germline assignment: CDR1 GTSNPN and CDR2 SVGIG (reference sequence). For the CDR3, the DNA is TGTGCCTGGAGTCGCGAGTCACCCCTCCACTTT. Encoded protein: CAWSRESPLHF.

This sequence joins TRBV28 and TRBJ2-7; no clear D gene. Germline values: CDR1 MDHEN, CDR2 SYDVKM. Trimming pared 6 bases from V and 2 bases from J, leaving 11 bases between. This CDR3 is built from 13 residues. The CDR3 coding sequence is TGTGCCAGCAGAACCGACGGACCCTACGAGCAGTACTTC. Translated: CASRTDGPYEQYF.

The chain is built from TRBV7-9 and TRBJ2-7; 12 bases match TRBD1. The CDR3 has 17 amino acids. Looked up from germline, CDR1 is SEHNR and CDR2 is FQNEAQ (reference sequence). V was clipped by 4 bases and J by 2 bases; unmatched bases: 9. CDR3 sequence (DNA): TGTGCCAGCAGCTCCCCGGGACAGGGGGCAACCCCCTACGAGCAGTACTTC. The encoded protein is CASSSPGQGATPYEQYF.

As concerns this clone: Other DNA sequences from this sample encode an identical CDR3 as well. The rearrangement joins TRBV7-9 to TRBJ2-1, with TRBD2 matching over 11 bases. V dropped 6 bases and J dropped 4; count of bases not matched to a gene: 5. The CDR3 sequence is 15 residues long. Looked up from germline, CDR1 is SEHNR and CDR2 is FQNEAQ (reference sequence). Here the CDR3 DNA reads TGTGCCAGCAGACCTACTAGCGGGAGATACAATGAGCAGTTCTTC. This codes for CASRPTSGRYNEQFF.

This rearrangement joins TRBV19 to TRBJ2-1, with 11 bases matching TRBD2. This CDR3 comprises 17 residues. Germline CDR1 and CDR2: LNHDA and SQIVND (reference sequence). The J segment lost 8 bases and the V segment lost 6 bases, leaving 15 bases of the junction unmatched. CDR3 bases: TGTGCCAGTAGCCCAGTATCGACGACTAGCGGGATCCATGAGCAGTTCTTC. It yields the protein CASSPVSTTSGIHEQFF.

The chain recombines TRBV19 with TRBJ2-7, with unresolved D. The CDR3 sequence is 13 residues long. CDR1 LNHDA and CDR2 SQIVND come from the germline V gene (reference sequence). The V and J ends lost 3 bases and 4 bases respectively, with 10 bases between them. DNA for the CDR3: TGTGCCAGTAGTATCTTTTGGGGATACGAGCAGTACTTC. Amino acids: CASSIFWGYEQYF.

V is TRBV6-6 and J is TRBJ2-2; a weak D match, TRBD1 (5 bases). Germline V lookup: CDR1 MNHNY, CDR2 SVGAGI (reference sequence). V was trimmed by 2 bases and J by 3 bases, leaving 10 bases between them. CDR3 length: 15 residues. CDR3 sequence reads: CASSYRGADTGELFF. The CDR3 DNA sequence: TGTGCCAGCAGTTACAGGGGTGCGGACACCGGGGAGCTGTTTTTT.

The gene calls are TRBV29-1 and TRBJ2-7; 14 nucleotides line up with TRBD2. Trimming at V came to 6 bases and at J to 5 bases, leaving 9 bases not matched to a gene. CDR1 is SQVTM, CDR2 ANQGSEA, per germline. The CDR3 spans 15 residues. The chain's CDR3 is CSVLDGLAGGHEQYF. The DNA of the CDR3 is TGCAGCGTCCTCGATGGACTAGCGGGAGGTCACGAGCAGTACTTC.

The chain combines TRBV19 with TRBJ2-5, with D unresolved. TRBJ2-7 explains the end of the DNA better; the J call may be wrong. Germline values: CDR1 LNHDA, CDR2 SQIVND (reference sequence). There are 14 residues in the CDR3. The CDR3 sequence is CASSPSVAAYEQYF. DNA for the CDR3: TGTGCCAGTAGTCCCTCGGTGGCAGCCTACGAGCAGTACTTC.